This T cell receptor (beta chain) comes out of a study of T cell repertoires in cytomegalovirus infection. MiXCR, applied by TCRdb to the reads, yields one record per CDR3 protein. Here the sample spans 290,000 or so distinct CDR3 sequences, 9.6% being singletons. Germline V gene data show CDR1 as SNHLY and CDR2 as FYNNEI. Trimming shortened V by 1 base and J by 0 bases, and 10 bases separated the two germline ends. The CDR3 runs 15 residues. Sequencing was done on a sample of PBMCs. This chain uses TRBV2 with TRBJ2-7; D not certain. The clonotype originates from a human donor in good health (CMV status not recorded). Some clones in this sample may be carry-over from other donors' samples. The DNA for the CDR3 is TGTGCCAGCAGTGAAGTACAGACCAGCTCCTACGAGCAGTACTTC. Amino acids: CASSEVQTSSYEQYF.